This T cell receptor beta chain was documented in a study of blood T cell repertoires in COVID-19. Whole-study context: The analysed material was cDNA or gDNA that came from T cells, B-cell-depleted T cells, or PBMCs.

Original processing methods: Nucleated cell number was recorded as an estimate derived from reference gene primer amplification. TCRdb's copy holds only in-frame clones and misses some; the assay was immunoSEQ multiplex PCR. V and J calls and clone size come straight from that table; D and trimming were deduced from the DNA. The repertoire holds 300,000 to 350,000 clones, with around 86% as singletons. The CDR3 runs 14 residues. CDR1 and CDR2 from the germline V gene are ENHRY and SYGVKD. The V and J ends lost 6 bases and 4 bases respectively, with 16 bases between them. This clone was observed a single time.

Sequencing used peripheral blood. The chain carries TRBV10-3 and TRBJ2-7, with a weak D call TRBD1 (5 bases). The sequence was collected from a woman aged 50 to 60 with COVID-19, enrolled during active disease. CDR3 amino acids: CAISAQEPPYEQYF. DNA for the CDR3: TGTGCCATCAGCGCACAGGAACCCCCTTACGAGCAGTACTTC.